These 26 T cell receptor beta chains were all obtained from the same sample, sequenced in a study of cytotoxic CD8 clonotypes in ibrutinib-treated CLL. Profiled with immunoSEQ multiplex PCR; TCRdb holds only in-frame clones, not every one. The top ten clones hold approximately 27% of a sample with 110,000 to 150,000 clones, about 72% of them seen once. The sample in question was PBMCs, obtained after 12 months of ibrutinib treatment. Source of these receptors: a human donor with chronic lymphocytic leukemia.

This chain connects TRBV30 to TRBJ1-6; the D is unclear. Trimming left V 5 bases short and J 8 bases short, with 10 bases between. The CDR3 length is 12 residues. CDR1 and CDR2 (germline): GTSNPN, SVGIG (reference sequence). In nucleotides, the CDR3 is TGTGCCTGGGGGATGGTTTATTCACCCCTCCACTTT. It encodes CAWGMVYSPLHF.

The chain couples TRBV11-2 to TRBJ2-5, with 14 bases that match TRBD2. The CDR3 contains 14 residues. Trimming took 5 bases from V and 10 from J; bases not matched to a gene: 6. The germline CDR1 and CDR2 sequences are SGHAT and FQNNGV. The CDR3 DNA follows: TGTGCCAGCAGCCGGGGACTAGCGGGAGAAGGCCAGTACTTC. Protein: CASSRGLAGEGQYF.

This clone appeared a few times. The chain carries TRBV2 and TRBJ2-7; a weak D match, TRBD2 (6 bases). The germline V and J ends were trimmed by 5 bases and 4 bases, with 6 bases remaining between them. The CDR3 has 11 amino acids. The germline V gene encodes CDR1 SNHLY and CDR2 FYNNEI. For the CDR3, the DNA is TGTGCCAGCAGTCGGGAGTACGAGCAGTACTTC. This codes for CASSREYEQYF.

The chain uses TRBV19 and TRBJ2-2; TRBD1 matches at 12 bases. Losses at the gene ends were 6 bases for V and 6 bases for J; bases not matched to a gene: 11. The germline CDR1 and CDR2 sequences are LNHDA and SQIVND (reference sequence). The CDR3 sequence is 17 residues long. Here the CDR3 DNA reads TGTGCCAGTAGCAAAATTTCGGGACAGGGGGCCTCCGGGGAGCTGTTTTTT. Residues: CASSKISGQGASGELFF.

This clone was counted between two and nine times. V and J are TRBV27 and TRBJ1-2; D unclear. Germline values: CDR1 MNHEY, CDR2 SMNVEV (reference sequence). V was trimmed by 0 bases and J by 1 base, leaving 9 bases between them. CDR3 length: 15 residues. The chain's CDR3 is CASSLSVGSNYGYTF. CDR3 bases: TGTGCCAGCAGTTTATCTGTTGGGAGTAACTATGGCTACACCTTC.

The chain carries TRBV30 and TRBJ2-3; D may be TRBD1 or TRBD2 (5 bases each). V lost 2 bases and J lost 4, with 22 bases in between. Germline values: CDR1 GTSNPN, CDR2 SVGIG (reference sequence). This CDR3 spans 17 amino acids. DNA of the CDR3: TGTGCCTGGAGTCAAACTTCGGGACGCCGGGACGCAGATACGCAGTATTTT. It translates to CAWSQTSGRRDADTQYF.

The chain couples TRBV10-3 to TRBJ1-1; tentative D call: TRBD1 (5 bases). The CDR3 sequence is 14 residues long. The V gene lost 5 bases and the J gene lost 5 bases, with 15 bases spanning the gap. The germline gives CDR1 ENHRY, CDR2 SYGVKD. CDR3 coding DNA: TGTGCCATCAGTTCTACTCAGGGATATACTGAAGCTTTCTTT. Translating gives CAISSTQGYTEAFF.

Comment on this clone: The identical CDR3 is also encoded by other nucleotide sequences in the sample. The gene calls are TRBV5-6 and TRBJ2-6, with D hard to call. Germline V CDR1 and CDR2: SGHDT, YYEEEE. CDR3 length: 13 amino acids. Trimming removed 1 base at V and 1 base at J, with 0 bases between. Here the CDR3 DNA reads TGTGCCAGCAGCTTGTCTGGGGCCAACGTCCTGACTTTC. Its translation: CASSLSGANVLTF. Using reference TRBV5-6 and TRBJ2-6 for the parts outside the CDR3, the full variable domain is DAGVTQSPTHLIKTRGQQVTLRCSPKSGHDTVSWYQQALGQGPQFIFQYYEEEERQRGNFPDRFSGHQFPNYSSELNVNALLLGDSALYLCASSLSGANVLTFGAGSRLTVL.

The chain has TRBV11-2 and TRBJ2-7; the match to TRBD2 covers 9 bases. This CDR3 spans 15 amino acids. The germline V gene encodes CDR1 SGHAT and CDR2 FQNNGV. The V gene end was trimmed by 7 bases and the J gene end by 3 bases; junction bases not matched to a gene: 10. CDR3 sequence reads: CASNHRLAADYEQYF. The CDR3 DNA sequence: TGTGCCAGCAACCATCGACTAGCGGCCGACTACGAGCAGTACTTC.

The J gene is TRBJ2-3, the V gene TRBV2, with 16 bases aligning to TRBD2. Germline V gene data show CDR1 as SNHLY and CDR2 as FYNNEI. The CDR3 is 14 amino acids. The CDR3 bases are TGTGCAGGGACTAGCGGGGGGGCTGTAGATACGCAGTATTTT. Its protein is CAGTSGGAVDTQYF.

V is TRBV27 and J is TRBJ2-5, with TRBD2 matching over 10 bases. The CDR3 sequence is 17 residues long. Trimming took 3 bases from V and 2 from J; bases not matched to a gene: 9. CDR1 and CDR2 from the germline V gene are MNHEY and SMNVEV (reference sequence). The CDR3 region has the DNA TGTGCCAGCAGTTTGGGACTAGCGCTACCGGGACAAGAGACCCAGTACTTC. Its protein is CASSLGLALPGQETQYF.

The chain recombines TRBV6-5 with TRBJ2-3; TRBD2 agrees at 8 bases. The CDR3 has 15 residues. V was pared by 2 bases and J by 6 bases, with 7 bases of the junction left unmatched. Germline CDR1 MNHEY, CDR2 SVGAGI. CDR3 DNA: TGTGCCAGCAGTTACCAGCGGGGGTATTTGGATACGCAGTATTTT. This codes for CASSYQRGYLDTQYF.

This chain joins TRBV5-6 and TRBJ2-7; TRBD1 matches at 7 bases. The CDR3 contains 16 residues. Germline loops: CDR1 SGHDT, CDR2 YYEEEE. Unmatched junction bases numbered 10, after V lost 4 bases and J lost 0 bases. The CDR3 DNA reads TGTGCCAGCAGCGAGACAGGGATACCCTCCTCCTACGAGCAGTACTTC. Amino acids: CASSETGIPSSYEQYF.

This rearrangement joins TRBV13 to TRBJ2-7; D unclear. Germline V CDR1 and CDR2: PRHDT, FYEKMQ (reference sequence). V dropped 1 base and J dropped 1 base, with 8 bases sitting between them. This CDR3 region has 14 residues. CDR3: CASSLVGGSYEQYF. In DNA form, the CDR3 reads TGTGCCAGCAGCTTAGTGGGCGGATCCTACGAGCAGTACTTC.

The genes are TRBV5-4 and TRBJ1-1; D possibly corresponds to TRBD1 (6 bases). The CDR3 runs 15 residues. The ends were cut back, 5 bases at V and 0 bases at J, with 14 bases in the middle. The germline V gene encodes CDR1 SGHNT and CDR2 YYREEE (reference sequence). CDR3 protein: CASRIGTTMNTEAFF. CDR3 coding DNA: TGTGCCAGCAGGATTGGGACAACAATGAACACTGAAGCTTTCTTT.

The CDR3 DNA follows: TGTGCCAGCAGCCCCGGGACTAGCCCTCATGAGCAGTTCTTC. Protein sequence: CASSPGTSPHEQFF. V usage is TRBV7-3 and J usage is TRBJ2-1, with TRBD2 identical over 9 bases. The germline CDR1 and CDR2 sequences are SGHTA and FQGTGA. Losses at the gene ends were 5 bases for V and 8 bases for J; bases not matched to a gene: 7. The CDR3 is 14 residues long.

There are a few counts of this clone. The chain combines TRBV19 with TRBJ1-2; D not resolved. The CDR3 runs to 14 residues. The V and J ends lost 2 bases and 4 bases respectively, with 11 bases between them. In germline, CDR1 is LNHDA, CDR2 SQIVND (reference sequence). CDR3 sequence reads: CASSIREVRYGYTF. The DNA of the CDR3 is TGTGCCAGTAGTATACGGGAGGTACGCTATGGCTACACCTTC.

The J gene is TRBJ1-1, the V gene TRBV18; tentatively, D is TRBD1 (5 bases). Trimming took off 6 bases at V and 1 base at J, with 12 bases between the two ends. Germline CDR1 reads KGHSH; CDR2 reads LQKENI. This CDR3 has 14 amino acids. CDR3 sequence reads: CASSSEQANTEAFF. CDR3 sequence (DNA): TGTGCCAGCTCGTCAGAACAGGCGAACACTGAAGCTTTCTTT.

This clone is a singleton in its sample. The chain is built from TRBV20-1 and TRBJ2-7; no definite D call. V lost 6 bases and J lost 5, with 8 bases in between. The CDR3 runs to 10 residues. CDR1 is DFQATT and CDR2 is SNEGSKA in the germline V gene (reference sequence). In DNA, the CDR3 is TGCAGTGCATCTTCGGACGAGCAGTACTTC. Translating it yields CSASSDEQYF.

The rearrangement uses TRBV19 and TRBJ2-3, with a possible D match to TRBD1 (7 bases). The CDR3 length is 12 residues. The V and J ends lost 6 bases and 6 bases respectively, with 10 bases between them. Germline V gene lookup returns CDR1 LNHDA and CDR2 SQIVND (reference sequence). As DNA, the CDR3 is TGTGCCAGTAGGGCAGGGGGGGATACGCAGTATTTT. Its translation: CASRAGGDTQYF.

The chain recombines TRBV12-5 with TRBJ1-1; no clear D. From germline, CDR1 is LGHNT and CDR2 FRNRAP. CDR3 length: 13 residues. The V end lost 7 bases, the J end lost 0 bases, and 9 bases lay between the germline ends. CDR3 sequence reads: CASAFRVNTEAFF. CDR3 in DNA: TGTGCTAGTGCCTTCCGGGTGAACACTGAAGCTTTCTTT.

This clone was seen a few times. The chain is built from TRBV6-1 and TRBJ1-5, with D hard to call. Trimming cost V 4 bases and J 11 bases, with 15 bases left between them. From germline, CDR1 is MNHNS and CDR2 SASEGT. This CDR3 is built from 13 residues. The CDR3 DNA sequence: TGTGCCAGCAGTGCCACCCTAGAATGGTCCCAGCATTTT. It specifies CASSATLEWSQHF.

This sequence joins TRBV5-1 and TRBJ2-3; TRBD2 matches at 10 bases. The germline CDR1 and CDR2 sequences are SGHRS and YFSETQ. Trimming at V came to 0 bases and at J to 4 bases, leaving 5 bases not matched to a gene. This CDR3 comprises 16 residues. The CDR3 DNA reads TGCGCCAGCAGCTTGGGGCTAGCGGGGGACGCAGATACGCAGTATTTT. It translates to CASSLGLAGDADTQYF.

This clone was seen only a few times. V is TRBV7-9 and J is TRBJ1-2; D is possibly TRBD1 (6 bases). V lost 5 bases, J lost 5 bases, and 12 bases lay in between. The CDR3 length is 13 residues. Germline-derived CDR1 and CDR2 are SEHNR and FQNEAQ (reference sequence). The CDR3 loop is CASSTWTAYGYTF. As DNA, the CDR3 is TGTGCCAGCAGCACGTGGACAGCTTATGGCTACACCTTC.

This chain links TRBV30 with TRBJ2-1, with 8 bases that match TRBD1. CDR1 is GTSNPN, CDR2 SVGIG, per germline (reference sequence). This CDR3 is built from 18 residues. Germline trimming cut 2 bases from V and 0 bases from J; bases unmatched to any gene: 12. CDR3: CAWSPPGQVPSSYNEQFF. DNA of the CDR3: TGTGCCTGGAGTCCCCCGGGACAGGTCCCGAGCTCCTACAATGAGCAGTTCTTC.

The chain joins TRBV20-1 to TRBJ2-7; D perhaps matches TRBD2 (5 bases). Germline CDR1 reads DFQATT; CDR2 reads SNEGSKA (reference sequence). Trimming took 7 bases from V and 7 from J, leaving 14 bases between them. The CDR3 sequence is 11 residues long. The chain's CDR3 is CSVSPGEEQYF. In nucleotides, the CDR3 is TGCAGTGTATCCCCCGGGGAGGAGCAGTACTTC.